The 10 T cell receptor beta chains in this list originate from one sample, sequenced in a study of CD8+ T cells in alopecia areata. Reverse transcribed after extraction, RNA yielded cDNA as the sequencing template. This table comes from immunoSEQ multiplex PCR, and its TCRdb copy is limited to in-frame clones, with some not included. In the table there are some 120,000 clones, under 60% of which are singletons. Sample treatment: oral pan-JAK inhibitor, 5-10 mg twice daily. The sample was CD8+ T cells sorted from blood, taken at week 24, from a patient treated with tofacitinib. The receptors shown here come from a human donor with alopecia areata.

This chain uses TRBV11-3 with TRBJ1-1; 7 nucleotides line up with TRBD1. Germline trimming cut 3 bases from V and 4 bases from J; bases unmatched to any gene: 2. The CDR3 loop spans 13 amino acids. The germline CDR1 and CDR2 sequences are SGHNT and YENEEA. The CDR3 loop is CASSFQGGTEAFF. The CDR3 region has the DNA TGTGCCAGCAGCTTCCAGGGGGGCACTGAAGCTTTCTTT. Full variable domain (rest looked up from reference TRBV11-3 and TRBJ1-1): EAGVVQSPRYKIIEKKQPVAFWCNPISGHNTLYWYLQNLGQGPELLIRYENEEAVDDSQLPKDRFSAERLKGVDSTLKIQPAELGDSAVYLCASSFQGGTEAFFGQGTRLTVV.

The CDR3 sequence is CASSHGPIRYEQYF. The CDR3 coding sequence is TGCGCCAGCAGCCACGGACCAATCCGCTACGAGCAGTACTTC. This sequence joins TRBV4-1 and TRBJ2-7; D unclear. This CDR3 has 14 amino acids. The germline V gene encodes CDR1 MGHRA and CDR2 YSYEKL. V gave up 3 bases and J gave up 3 bases, with 12 bases separating them.

CDR3 nucleotide sequence: TGTGCCAGCAGTTTGGGAGGAGATACGCAGTATTTT. The encoded protein is CASSLGGDTQYF. V gene TRBV27 combines with J gene TRBJ2-3, with D possibly being TRBD2 (6 bases). V was shortened by 3 bases and J by 5 bases, with 6 bases between the two germline ends. The CDR3 extends over 12 amino acids. The germline V gene encodes CDR1 MNHEY and CDR2 SMNVEV (reference sequence).

The V call is TRBV27, the J call TRBJ2-7; tentative D call: TRBD2 (6 bases). Germline V gene data show CDR1 as MNHEY and CDR2 as SMNVEV (reference sequence). The CDR3 runs 13 residues. V was pared by 4 bases and J by 7 bases, with 14 bases between. The CDR3 loop is CASSSGIGREQYF. The DNA for the CDR3 is TGTGCCAGCAGTTCGGGCATTGGGAGGGAGCAGTACTTC.

This clone has more than one count but fewer than ten. V is TRBV4-1 and J is TRBJ1-1; D is perhaps TRBD1 (6 bases). This CDR3 is built from 15 residues. Per the germline V gene, CDR1 is MGHRA and CDR2 is YSYEKL. V was clipped by 0 bases and J by 5 bases, with 13 bases between them. DNA for the CDR3: TGCGCCAGCAGCCAAGAAGGTCTAAGGGGGACTGAAGCTTTCTTT. It encodes CASSQEGLRGTEAFF.

The rearrangement uses TRBV5-4 and TRBJ2-7; possibly TRBD1 or TRBD2 for D (6 bases each). V lost 2 bases and J 2 bases, leaving 8 bases between the germline ends. Per germline, CDR1 SGHNT and CDR2 YYREEE (reference sequence). The CDR3 runs to 13 residues. This chain's CDR3 is CASSFGGPYEQYF. DNA of the CDR3: TGTGCCAGCAGCTTCGGGGGCCCCTACGAGCAGTACTTC. The full variable domain, in which reference TRBV5-4 and TRBJ2-7 provide the parts outside the CDR3, is ETGVTQSPTHLIKTRGQQVTLRCSSQSGHNTVSWYQQALGQGPQFIFQYYREEENGRGNFPPRFSGLQFPNYSSELNVNALELDDSALYLCASSFGGPYEQYFGPGTRLTVT.

This chain connects TRBV10-3 to TRBJ2-7; D tentatively reads TRBD1 or TRBD2 (5 bases each). Germline values: CDR1 ENHRY, CDR2 SYGVKD. This CDR3 has 16 residues. The ends were cut back, 3 bases at V and 0 bases at J, with 15 bases in the middle. The CDR3 DNA sequence: TGTGCCATCAGTGACCCCCGGGACCAAAGCTCCTACGAGCAGTACTTC. It translates to CAISDPRDQSSYEQYF.

This sequence joins TRBV14 and TRBJ2-7; no definite D call. Deletions cut 1 base from V and 3 bases from J, with 7 bases between. This CDR3 comprises 13 residues. The germline CDR1 and CDR2 sequences are SGHDN and FVKESK. The CDR3 spells CASSQAVSYEQYF. Here the CDR3 DNA reads TGTGCCAGCAGCCAAGCGGTGAGCTACGAGCAGTACTTC.

The V gene is TRBV11-2, the J gene TRBJ2-5; TRBD1 matches 7 bases. Germline V gene data show CDR1 as SGHAT and CDR2 as FQNNGV. The CDR3 runs to 15 residues. The V gene end was trimmed by 8 bases and the J gene end by 5 bases; junction bases not matched to a gene: 14. Here the CDR3 DNA reads TGTGCCAGCGGATTCCTCACAGGGGCTAGGGAGACCCAGTACTTC. Translating gives CASGFLTGARETQYF.

The chain has TRBV9 and TRBJ2-2; D not resolved. This CDR3 is built from 12 residues. Trimming removed 1 base from V and 4 bases from J, with 2 bases in between. The germline gives CDR1 SGDLS, CDR2 YYNGEE. The CDR3 coding sequence is TGTGCCAGCAGCGTAAGCACCGGGGAGCTGTTTTTT. Its protein product is CASSVSTGELFF.